This TCR beta chain was retrieved from a study of blood T cells in healthy people across ages. Then a second PCR, running roughly 6 to 11 cycles, was carried out with a sample-barcoded 5' primer and a J-beta primer mix. The template-switch adaptor, which had 12 random nucleotides, put a tag on each cDNA molecule. TCRdb reanalysed the 5' RACE reads using MiXCR and keeps one entry per CDR3 protein. This sample has 600,000 or so distinct CDR3 sequences, with around 31% found just once. The CDR3 contains 14 residues. Germline CDR1 reads MNHNS; CDR2 reads SASEGT. V lost 1 base and J lost 0, with 7 bases in between. It was roughly 10 milliliters of peripheral blood that were drawn from each donor. This clonotype was counted many times.

The origin of this receptor is an elderly woman in good health. The gene calls are TRBV6-1 and TRBJ2-7, with no clear D. The specimen sequenced was blood. The CDR3 nucleotides read TGTGCCAGCAGTGAAGACCGGAGCTCCTACGAGCAGTACTTC. Translation gives CASSEDRSSYEQYF.